These 18 T cell receptor beta chains were sequenced from one sample in a study of CD8+ T cells in alopecia areata. Extracted RNA was reverse transcribed, and the resulting cDNA served as sequencing template. The method was immunoSEQ multiplex PCR; TCRdb's version includes in-frame clones alone and lacks a portion of them. The sample lists 110,000 to 150,000 clones; roughly 53% were seen once. Here the sequenced sample was CD4+ T cells sorted from blood, taken at week 0. The source is a human donor with alopecia areata.

The chain uses TRBV30 and TRBJ2-1; D is unclear. Between the trimmed V and J ends, which lost 0 bases and 10 bases, there was a span of 4 bases. This CDR3 comprises 10 residues. CDR1 is GTSNPN and CDR2 is SVGIG in the germline V gene (reference sequence). CDR3 amino acids: CAWSVKEQFF. The CDR3 DNA is TGTGCCTGGAGTGTAAAAGAGCAGTTCTTC.

The J gene is TRBJ2-7, the V gene TRBV7-9; D unclear. CDR1 is SEHNR and CDR2 is FQNEAQ in the germline V gene (reference sequence). This CDR3 is 14 amino acids long. Trimming cost V 1 base and J 0 bases, with 7 bases left between them. The CDR3 loop reads CASSLGRSSYEQYF. The CDR3 DNA reads as TGTGCCAGCAGCTTAGGACGGAGCTCCTACGAGCAGTACTTC.

The chain couples TRBV4-3 to TRBJ1-5; D not resolved. With 0 bases removed from V and 1 base from J, the gap between germline ends came to 10 bases. Germline CDR1 is LGHNA and CDR2 is YSLEER. This CDR3 has 16 amino acids. The CDR3 loop reads CASSQDRALSNQPQHF. The DNA of the CDR3 is TGCGCCAGCAGCCAAGACCGAGCGCTAAGCAATCAGCCCCAGCATTTT.

The chain employs TRBV6-5 and TRBJ1-1; TRBD1 agrees at 10 bases. Germline V gene data show CDR1 as MNHEY and CDR2 as SVGAGI. V was pared by 2 bases and J by 4 bases, with 1 base of the junction left unmatched. The CDR3 consists of 14 residues. This chain's CDR3 is CASSYRTGGTEAFF. CDR3 bases: TGTGCCAGCAGTTACCGGACAGGGGGCACTGAAGCTTTCTTT.

This clone was recorded a few times. The chain has TRBV6-6 and TRBJ1-3, with TRBD1 matching over 7 bases. The germline V gene encodes CDR1 MNHNY and CDR2 SVGAGI (reference sequence). The CDR3 has 16 amino acids. V gave up 4 bases and J gave up 0 bases; unmatched junction bases: 6. CDR3 sequence (DNA): TGTGCCAGCAGTTCGGGGACAGATAGCTCTGGAAACACCATATATTTT. Its protein product is CASSSGTDSSGNTIYF.

For this clone: Given the absence of the conserved phenylalanine or tryptophan at the CDR3 end, a read error is likely. The genes are TRBV7-2 and TRBJ2-7; maybe TRBD1 (7 bases). The germline V and J ends were trimmed by 7 bases and 7 bases, with 17 bases remaining between them. Per the germline V gene, CDR1 is SGHTA and CDR2 is FQGNSA. The CDR3 is 13 residues long. CDR3 protein: CASTTRRGREQYL. CDR3 bases: TGTGCCAGCACCACCCGGAGGGGGCGGGAGCAGTACCTC.

The chain recombines TRBV10-3 with TRBJ1-6, with unresolved D. Germline values: CDR1 ENHRY, CDR2 SYGVKD. CDR3 length: 13 amino acids. The V and J ends lost 4 bases and 9 bases respectively, with 10 bases between them. The CDR3, as DNA: TGTGCCATCAGTGCGGCGGAGGGTTCACCCCTCCACTTT. It translates to CAISAAEGSPLHF.

J is TRBJ1-5 and V is TRBV27, with 8 bases identical to TRBD1. Germline-derived CDR1 and CDR2 are MNHEY and SMNVEV (reference sequence). With 6 bases clipped from V and 7 bases from J, the junction kept 8 bases outside the gene matches. The CDR3 runs to 14 residues. CDR3 region: CASSLRDRLQPQHF. The CDR3 coding sequence is TGTGCCAGCAGCCTCAGGGACAGGTTACAGCCCCAGCATTTT.

This chain links TRBV4-2 with TRBJ1-4, with TRBD1 as a possible D gene (5 bases). Germline V CDR1 and CDR2: LGHNA, YNFKEQ. The CDR3 extends over 18 amino acids. V was clipped by 1 base and J by 0 bases, with 15 bases between them. CDR3 coding DNA: TGTGCCAGCAGCCAAGGAAGGGAACAGGTTGCAACTAATGAAAAACTGTTTTTT. It is translated as CASSQGREQVATNEKLFF.

The sample holds a few counts of this clone. The CDR3 protein is CASMLGNQETQYF. DNA of the CDR3: TGTGCCAGCATGCTGGGGAACCAAGAGACCCAGTACTTC. V gene TRBV2 combines with J gene TRBJ2-5; no firm D call. The CDR3 runs to 13 residues. V gave up 7 bases and J gave up 0 bases, with 9 bases separating them. Per the germline V gene, CDR1 is SNHLY and CDR2 is FYNNEI. The full variable domain, in which reference TRBV2 and TRBJ2-5 provide the parts outside the CDR3, is EPEVTQTPSHQVTQMGQEVILRCVPISNHLYFYWYRQILGQKVEFLVSFYNNEISEKSEIFDDQFSVERPDGSNFTLKIRSTKLEDSAMYFCASMLGNQETQYFGPGTRLLVL.

This sequence joins TRBV15 and TRBJ2-7, with 7 bases fitting TRBD1. V gave up 5 bases and J gave up 5 bases; unmatched junction bases: 15. Germline lookup yields CDR1 LNHNV and CDR2 YYDKDF (reference sequence). This CDR3 has 16 residues. CDR3 nucleotides: TGTGCCACCAGCTCGTGGACAGGCAGAATCCAGAACGAGCAGTACTTC. Protein product: CATSSWTGRIQNEQYF.

V and J are TRBV6-1 and TRBJ2-7; D gene ambiguous. The germline gives CDR1 MNHNS, CDR2 SASEGT. V lost 4 bases and J 4 bases, leaving 8 bases between the germline ends. This CDR3 spans 12 amino acids. The CDR3: CASSVLVYEQYF. CDR3 bases: TGTGCCAGCAGTGTCCTCGTATACGAGCAGTACTTC.

CDR3 sequence (DNA): TGTGCACTTACCAGGGGTTACTACGAGCAGTACTTC. Translation: CALTRGYYEQYF. The V and J genes are TRBV30 and TRBJ2-7, with D tentatively TRBD1 (6 bases). The CDR3 contains 12 residues. The germline V gene has CDR1 GTSNPN and CDR2 SVGIG (reference sequence).

This clone was picked up a small number of times. The chain has TRBV30 and TRBJ1-6, with D hard to call. The ends were cut back, 2 bases at V and 7 bases at J, with 18 bases in the middle. This CDR3 is 16 amino acids long. From germline, CDR1 is GTSNPN and CDR2 SVGIG (reference sequence). CDR3: CAWSLSVGRTNSPLHF. CDR3 in DNA: TGTGCCTGGAGTCTTTCTGTTGGCAGAACCAATTCACCCCTCCACTTT.

Only a few counts were recorded for this clone. The rearrangement joins TRBV5-4 to TRBJ2-3; perhaps TRBD1 as D (5 bases). Trimming took off 4 bases at V and 0 bases at J, with 9 bases between the two ends. The germline V gene has CDR1 SGHNT and CDR2 YYREEE (reference sequence). This CDR3 has 14 residues. The CDR3 region has the DNA TGTGCCAGCAGCCCTTCAGGGAGCACAGATACGCAGTATTTT. Protein sequence: CASSPSGSTDTQYF.

This clone came up a few times. The CDR3 loop reads CASSEVNIQYF. The CDR3 region has the DNA TGTGCCAGCAGTGAAGTAAACATTCAGTACTTC. V usage is TRBV2 and J usage is TRBJ2-4; D uncertain. From germline, CDR1 is SNHLY and CDR2 FYNNEI. V lost 1 base to trimming and J lost 6 bases, with 1 base between them. The CDR3 loop spans 11 amino acids.

The V and J genes are TRBV5-1 and TRBJ1-1; D may be TRBD1 (5 bases). Trimming left V 0 bases short and J 1 base short, with 7 bases between. CDR3 length: 14 residues. Germline CDR1 is SGHRS and CDR2 is YFSETQ. The CDR3: CASSLVTGNTEAFF. In DNA form, the CDR3 reads TGCGCCAGCAGCTTGGTAACAGGGAACACTGAAGCTTTCTTT.

V gene TRBV29-1 combines with J gene TRBJ1-5; 9 bases fit TRBD1. CDR1 SQVTM and CDR2 ANQGSEA come from the germline V gene. CDR3 length: 13 residues. The V and J ends lost 4 bases and 4 bases, in that order; junction bases with no gene match: 2. CDR3 in amino acids: CSVGGTGNQPQHF. In DNA form, the CDR3 reads TGCAGCGTTGGAGGGACAGGGAATCAGCCCCAGCATTTT.